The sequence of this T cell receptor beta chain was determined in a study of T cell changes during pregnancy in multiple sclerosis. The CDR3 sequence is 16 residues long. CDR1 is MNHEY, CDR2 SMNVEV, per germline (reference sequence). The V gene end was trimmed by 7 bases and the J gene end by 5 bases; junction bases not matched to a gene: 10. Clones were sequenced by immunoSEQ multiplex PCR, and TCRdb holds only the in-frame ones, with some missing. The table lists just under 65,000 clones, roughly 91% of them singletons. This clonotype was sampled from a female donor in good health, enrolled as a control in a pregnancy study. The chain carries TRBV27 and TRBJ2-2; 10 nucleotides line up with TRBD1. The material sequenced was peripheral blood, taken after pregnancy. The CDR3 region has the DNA TGTGCCAGCACCGGGACAGGGGTAATCGGAACCGGGGAGCTGTTTTTT. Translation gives CASTGTGVIGTGELFF.